The 23 T cell receptor beta chains below come from one sample, sequenced in a study of T cell changes during pregnancy in multiple sclerosis. Sequencing used immunoSEQ multiplex PCR; TCRdb keeps in-frame clones, though not all of them. The sample consists of about 20,000 clones, approximately 91% of them appearing once. The material sequenced was CD8+ T cells from peripheral blood mononuclear cells, taken after pregnancy. The receptors here all came from a female donor in good health, enrolled as a control in a pregnancy study.

The chain links TRBV27 to TRBJ1-2, with TRBD1 identical over 8 bases. Germline trimming cut 5 bases from V and 5 bases from J; bases unmatched to any gene: 19. The germline CDR1 and CDR2 sequences are MNHEY and SMNVEV (reference sequence). The CDR3 is made up of 18 amino acids. CDR3 protein: CASSPRPGQGGWWYGYTF. For the CDR3, the DNA is TGTGCCAGCAGTCCACGCCCCGGACAGGGCGGCTGGTGGTATGGCTACACCTTC.

The chain is built from TRBV5-6 and TRBJ2-1, with TRBD2 matching 7 bases. Germline CDR1 SGHDT, CDR2 YYEEEE. With V trimmed by 1 base and J by 6 bases, 13 bases remained unmatched. The CDR3 is made up of 17 amino acids. For the CDR3, the DNA is TGTGCCAGCAGCTTGCGGCTAGCGGCAGATAGGGGCAATGAGCAGTTCTTC. This encodes CASSLRLAADRGNEQFF.

J is TRBJ1-2 and V is TRBV30, with D perhaps matching TRBD1 (6 bases). Trimming removed 3 bases from V and 8 bases from J, with 16 bases in between. CDR3 length: 13 residues. Germline lookup yields CDR1 GTSNPN and CDR2 SVGIG (reference sequence). The CDR3 region has the DNA TGTGCCTGGAGGGAACAGGGAGGGTTCGGCTACACCTTC. Protein product: CAWREQGGFGYTF. The whole variable domain, filled in from reference TRBV30 and TRBJ1-2, reads SQTIHQWPATLVQPVGSPLSLECTVEGTSNPNLYWYRQAAGRGLQLLFYSVGIGQISSEVPQNLSASRPQDRQFILSSKKLLLSDSGFYLCAWREQGGFGYTFGSGTRLTVV.

This chain connects TRBV15 to TRBJ2-1, with TRBD2 matching 8 bases. CDR1 LNHNV and CDR2 YYDKDF come from the germline V gene (reference sequence). The CDR3 covers 15 residues. V lost 9 bases to trimming and J lost 7 bases; unmatched junction nucleotides: 14. As DNA, the CDR3 is TGTGCCACTACTTATCCGGCGGGGGGATTAAATGAGCAGTTCTTC. Its protein is CATTYPAGGLNEQFF.

The chain employs TRBV28 and TRBJ1-2; 7 nucleotides agree with TRBD1. The V and J ends lost 5 bases and 7 bases, in that order; junction bases with no gene match: 10. The CDR3 totals 14 residues. Germline assignment: CDR1 MDHEN and CDR2 SYDVKM. CDR3 sequence: CASSTQTGYIGYTF. The CDR3 DNA follows: TGTGCCAGCAGTACGCAGACAGGGTACATTGGCTACACCTTC.

This clone is a singleton in its sample. The V gene is TRBV12-5, the J gene TRBJ2-1; 8 bases are shared with TRBD2. The CDR3 contains 14 residues. The germline V gene has CDR1 LGHNT and CDR2 FRNRAP. The V gene end was trimmed by 7 bases and the J gene end by 9 bases; junction bases not matched to a gene: 11. The CDR3 sequence: CASVPSSGSGEQFF. DNA of the CDR3: TGTGCTAGTGTCCCATCGAGCGGGAGCGGTGAGCAGTTCTTC.

Concerning this clone: A read error may produce the germline difference seen at one junction end. The rearrangement joins TRBV15 to TRBJ2-1; D might be TRBD2 (7 bases). The CDR3 loop spans 16 amino acids. Per germline, CDR1 LNHNV and CDR2 YYDKDF (reference sequence). The CDR3 is CATSREFAGASNEQFF. The CDR3, as DNA: TGTGCCACCAGCAGAGAATTCGCGGGGGCCTCGAATGAGCAATTCTTC.

V usage is TRBV6-1 and J usage is TRBJ2-5, with TRBD2 as a possible D gene (7 bases). Trimming took 5 bases from V and 5 from J, leaving 18 bases between them. CDR1 and CDR2 (germline): MNHNS, SASEGT. This CDR3 is built from 15 residues. CDR3 sequence reads: CASSPQTGGSETQYF. The CDR3 DNA is TGTGCCAGCAGTCCACAAACGGGGGGCTCGGAGACCCAGTACTTC.

The genes are TRBV27 and TRBJ1-4, with 7 bases lining up with TRBD1. CDR3 length: 15 amino acids. V was pared by 0 bases and J by 8 bases, with 6 bases of the junction left unmatched. Per germline, CDR1 MNHEY and CDR2 SMNVEV (reference sequence). The CDR3 DNA reads as TGTGCCAGCAGTTTATCCGGCAGGGGGGAGGAAAAACTGTTTTTT. It yields the protein CASSLSGRGEEKLFF.

This chain connects TRBV6-5 to TRBJ2-7; D may be TRBD1 (6 bases). The V gene's germline CDR1 is MNHEY and CDR2 SVGAGI. CDR3 size: 14 residues. Trimming cost V 5 bases and J 5 bases, with 16 bases left between them. The CDR3, as DNA: TGTGCCAGCAGTCTCACAGGGCCCCTTGACGAGCAGTACTTC. Translating gives CASSLTGPLDEQYF.

The V and J genes are TRBV4-3 and TRBJ1-2; a weak D match, TRBD1 (6 bases). The CDR3 covers 17 residues. Trimming shortened V by 1 base and J by 1 base, and 16 bases separated the two germline ends. Looked up from germline, CDR1 is LGHNA and CDR2 is YSLEER. DNA for the CDR3: TGCGCCAGCAGCCAAGTCCAGCTCAGGGGCTTTAACTATGGCTACACCTTC. Translating it yields CASSQVQLRGFNYGYTF.

The V call is TRBV7-9, the J call TRBJ1-6; the match to TRBD1 covers 9 bases. The CDR3 totals 13 residues. The V gene end was trimmed by 2 bases and the J gene end by 13 bases; junction bases not matched to a gene: 3. Germline V lookup: CDR1 SEHNR, CDR2 FQNEAQ (reference sequence). The CDR3 sequence: CASSLTQGAPLHF. CDR3 in DNA: TGTGCCAGCAGCTTAACACAGGGGGCTCCCCTCCACTTT.

This chain uses TRBV5-6 with TRBJ2-3; the match to TRBD2 covers 8 bases. The V gene's germline CDR1 is SGHDT and CDR2 YYEEEE. This CDR3 has 15 residues. With 0 bases clipped from V and 2 bases from J, the junction kept 2 bases outside the gene matches. CDR3 in amino acids: CASSLELADTDTQYF. In DNA, the CDR3 is TGTGCCAGCAGCTTGGAACTAGCGGACACAGATACGCAGTATTTT.

This clone has more than one count but fewer than ten. The chain combines TRBV20-1 with TRBJ1-1; D might be TRBD1 (6 bases). CDR3 length: 11 residues. CDR1 is DFQATT, CDR2 SNEGSKA, per germline (reference sequence). Deletions cut 7 bases from V and 5 bases from J, with 11 bases between. The CDR3 protein is CSGGRGTEAFF. The CDR3 region has the DNA TGCAGTGGGGGGCGTGGTACTGAAGCTTTCTTT.

The V and J genes are TRBV5-1 and TRBJ1-3, with 7 bases aligning to TRBD1. CDR1 is SGHRS and CDR2 is YFSETQ in the germline V gene. Germline trimming cut 0 bases from V and 4 bases from J; bases unmatched to any gene: 4. CDR3 size: 15 residues. CDR3 sequence: CASSLDRGRGNTIYF. In nucleotides, the CDR3 is TGCGCCAGCAGCTTGGACAGGGGTAGGGGAAACACCATATATTTT.

V usage is TRBV4-3 and J usage is TRBJ2-1; 11 positions agree with TRBD2. V lost 1 base to trimming and J lost 4 bases; unmatched junction nucleotides: 3. CDR3 size: 16 residues. CDR1 LGHNA and CDR2 YSLEER come from the germline V gene. The CDR3 DNA follows: TGCGCCAGCAGCCAAGGGACTAGCGGGCTTTACAATGAGCAGTTCTTC. Translating it yields CASSQGTSGLYNEQFF.

This clone was seen just once. V usage is TRBV5-1 and J usage is TRBJ1-3, with D perhaps matching TRBD1 (5 bases). V was trimmed by 6 bases and J by 0 bases, leaving 22 bases between them. Germline CDR1 SGHRS, CDR2 YFSETQ. The CDR3 runs 18 residues. The CDR3 bases are TGCGCCAGCACCCCCGGCAGCGGGGGTATTAACTCTGGAAACACCATATATTTT. Its protein product is CASTPGSGGINSGNTIYF.

The chain has TRBV7-9 and TRBJ2-3, with 15 bases identical to TRBD2. The CDR3 is made up of 17 amino acids. The germline CDR1 and CDR2 sequences are SEHNR and FQNEAQ (reference sequence). Trimming removed 3 bases from V and 14 bases from J; junction bases left unmatched: 15. CDR3 coding DNA: TGTGCCAGCAGCTTCGATGGACTAGCGGGAGGGCCTGCGTTTCTGTATTTT. Residues: CASSFDGLAGGPAFLYF.

The chain recombines TRBV4-1 with TRBJ2-7, with D tentatively TRBD1 (6 bases). The CDR3 sequence is 15 residues long. Germline assignment: CDR1 MGHRA and CDR2 YSYEKL. Trimming shortened V by 0 bases and J by 2 bases, and 11 bases separated the two germline ends. The CDR3 sequence is CASSQDRGQTYEQYF. For the CDR3, the DNA is TGCGCCAGCAGCCAAGATCGAGGACAGACCTACGAGCAGTACTTC.

V gene TRBV27 combines with J gene TRBJ2-7; 11 nucleotides line up with TRBD1. The V and J ends lost 6 bases and 3 bases, in that order; junction bases with no gene match: 7. There are 15 residues in the CDR3. The germline V gene encodes CDR1 MNHEY and CDR2 SMNVEV (reference sequence). CDR3 DNA sequence: TGTGCCAGCAGACCCGGGACAGGGGGGTTCTACGAGCAGTACTTC. Translating gives CASRPGTGGFYEQYF.

The rearrangement joins TRBV27 to TRBJ2-7, with TRBD2 matching 7 bases. Trimming took 6 bases from V and 0 from J; bases not matched to a gene: 11. Germline CDR1 MNHEY, CDR2 SMNVEV (reference sequence). The CDR3 is 16 residues long. CDR3 amino acids: CASSWSSGPLSYEQYF. CDR3 DNA: TGTGCCAGCAGCTGGAGTAGCGGGCCTCTCTCCTACGAGCAGTACTTC.

V and J are TRBV10-3 and TRBJ2-1; 10 bases fit TRBD2. J was trimmed by 7 bases and V by 6 bases; bases with no gene match: 15. CDR1 is ENHRY and CDR2 is SYGVKD in the germline V gene. The CDR3 totals 17 residues. CDR3 sequence (DNA): TGTGCCATCAGCTTCCCTTTAGCGGGGGGTAGTGGTAATGAGCAGTTCTTC. Protein product: CAISFPLAGGSGNEQFF.

The chain recombines TRBV13 with TRBJ2-7; a possible D gene is TRBD1 (5 bases). The CDR3 covers 13 residues. V was shortened by 3 bases and J by 6 bases, with 12 bases between the two germline ends. The V gene's germline CDR1 is PRHDT and CDR2 FYEKMQ (reference sequence). This chain's CDR3 is CASSLGPTGEQYF. CDR3 bases: TGTGCCAGCAGCTTGGGGCCTACGGGCGAGCAGTACTTC.